Described below is a single T cell receptor (beta chain) sequence and its context. What this receptor recognizes is not known. No quality values exist for individual bases; no much larger clone is one base distant. The data originate from a study of shared T cell receptors in the human thymus (dated by TCRdb to the early 2020s). Regarding the study in general: The study examined how self-reactive, shared T-cell receptor alpha chains are generated in the human thymus.

Reading the germline V gene gives CDR1 SGHTA and CDR2 FQGNSA. The trim is 5 bases for V and 0 bases for J, with a gap of 25 bases between the germline ends. There are 19 amino acids in the CDR3, from cysteine to phenylalanine inclusive. Just CDR3 DNA is preserved here, 57 bases in frame from base 1. The library was produced with the immunoSEQ multiplex PCR assay. In its TCRdb copy, this immuneACCESS table keeps in-frame sequences only and misses some clones. Where compared with another copy, unresolved V genes explain less than half of these, and the others have no known cause. This sample gives 700,000 or so clones in total; approximately 85% of them show up just once. The top ten clonotypes cover about 0.0098% of the sample. A further study also used this sample, focusing on human thymus T cells. That second publication adds: Donors were immunologically healthy infants undergoing open corrective cardiac surgery for congenital heart defects in Finland. Thymus tissue was collected as surgical resects that were removed during corrective cardiac surgery. Usage of V and J gene segments appeared to be biased in both the thymic and the peripheral blood repertoires. According to the related research, thymic TCR repertoires were highly overlapping among unrelated individuals. TCR alpha and beta repertoires from roughly eight infant thymus samples and a few related peripheral blood samples were characterized in the study. Donor ages ranged from roughly 7 to 250 days, and the cohort comprised five to seven male and two female infants. Thymocytes were freed from the tissue by mechanical means and kept at -70 degrees C as pellets of 10-30 million cells. A QIAsymphony instrument was used to extract genomic DNA from frozen cell pellets. TCRB and TCRAD loci were amplified from a standardized quantity of quality-controlled genomic DNA using the immunoSEQ multiplex PCR assay. The amplicons covered the V(D)J region and were long enough to include the CDR3 and to identify the V and J genes. The commercial immunoSEQ service was used to sequence amplicons on an Illumina platform. Primer bias and sequencing errors were corrected as previously described, and TCRAD and TCRB were defined on the basis of the IMGT database. immunoSEQ Analyzer 3.0 and VDJTools were used for repertoire analysis, which covered basic statistics, V/J segment usage, diversity estimates, rarefaction and pairwise overlap. To estimate diversity, the Chao1, ChaoE, Efron-Thisted, Shannon and inverse Simpson indices were applied, and diversity was also estimated on datasets down-sampled to the smallest sample. Repertoire overlap was assessed by strict matching of CDR3 nucleotide sequence, V gene and J gene, and clustering was done by Jaccard-based multidimensional scaling. On average, about 800,000 unique TCRB clonotypes were obtained from thymus samples, compared with about 84,000 from blood samples.

The source of this sequence is a girl under two years old with a congenital heart defect. Donor details come from another sample of the same person, matched by shared clones. Sequencing was performed on thymocytes. The rearranged chain carries TRBV7-2 and TRBJ1-2; the D segment could be TRBD1, given 6 matching bases. The base sequence is TGTGCCAGCAGCCCGTCCCGGGACACCCCGCTCATGTCTAACTATGGCTACACCTTC. This codes for CASSPSRDTPLMSNYGYTF. Outside the CDR3, residues come from the reference TRBV7-2 and TRBJ1-2 proteins, so the full variable domain is: GAGVSQSPSNKVTEKGKDVELRCDPISGHTALYWYRQSLGQGLEFLIYFQGNSAPDKSGLPSDRFSAERTGGSVSTLTIQRTQQEDSAVYLCASSPSRDTPLMSNYGYTFGSGTRLTVV.